This passage covers 5 T cell receptor beta chains from one sample sequenced in a study of blood T cell repertoires in COVID-19. Assay: immunoSEQ multiplex PCR; the TCRdb copy retains only in-frame clones and omits some. The sample includes roughly 12,000 clones, around 90% of them seen just once. Source material: peripheral blood. The receptors were sampled from a woman aged 65 to 85 with active COVID-19.

The genes are TRBV11-1 and TRBJ2-4; perhaps TRBD1 as D (7 bases). Germline CDR1 and CDR2: SGHAT and FQDESV (reference sequence). Trimming shortened V by 2 bases and J by 8 bases, and 13 bases separated the two germline ends. This CDR3 region has 14 residues. The CDR3: CASSLQGERDIQYF. Written as DNA, the CDR3 is TGTGCCAGCAGCTTACAGGGGGAGCGGGACATTCAGTACTTC.

This sequence joins TRBV5-1 and TRBJ2-7; the D gene is possibly TRBD2 (6 bases). The CDR3 consists of 12 residues. V gave up 4 bases and J gave up 6 bases, with 11 bases separating them. Germline CDR1 and CDR2: SGHRS and YFSETQ. This CDR3 reads CASSPGSFEQYF. The DNA for the CDR3 is TGCGCCAGCAGCCCCGGGAGTTTCGAGCAGTACTTC.

The chain uses TRBV7-2 and TRBJ2-1, with D unresolved. Germline assignment: CDR1 SGHTA and CDR2 FQGNSA. V dropped 1 base and J dropped 4 bases, with 8 bases sitting between them. The length of the CDR3 is 14 residues. The CDR3 sequence: CASSLGGRYNEQFF. Here the CDR3 DNA reads TGTGCCAGCAGCTTAGGCGGTAGGTACAATGAGCAGTTCTTC.

The J gene is TRBJ1-5, the V gene TRBV23-1, with 8 bases that match TRBD1. TRBV23-1 falls under the ORF class, with uncertain function. The CDR3 runs 14 residues. V lost 4 bases and J lost 6; bases outside the gene matches: 5. The CDR3 sequence is CASSRPDRAQPQHF. CDR3 sequence (DNA): TGCGCCAGCAGTCGACCGGACAGGGCTCAGCCCCAGCATTTT.

The rearrangement uses TRBV11-2 and TRBJ2-2, with 10 bases that match TRBD1. This CDR3 spans 17 amino acids. V shed 1 base and J 4 bases; nucleotides not matched to a gene: 6. CDR1 and CDR2 (germline): SGHAT, FQNNGV. DNA of the CDR3: TGTGCCAGCAGCTTAGCTGTTCGGACAGGGGGCACCGGGGAGCTGTTTTTT. It encodes CASSLAVRTGGTGELFF.